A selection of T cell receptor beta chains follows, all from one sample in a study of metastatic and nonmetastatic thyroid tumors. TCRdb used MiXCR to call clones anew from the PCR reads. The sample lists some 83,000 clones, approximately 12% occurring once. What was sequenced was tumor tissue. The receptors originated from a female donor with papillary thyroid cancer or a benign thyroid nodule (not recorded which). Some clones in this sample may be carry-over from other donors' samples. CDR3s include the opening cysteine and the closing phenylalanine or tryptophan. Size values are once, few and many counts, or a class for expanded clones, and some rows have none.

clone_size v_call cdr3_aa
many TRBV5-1 CASSPDGAGDTQYF
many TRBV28 CASRGGRGNEKLFF
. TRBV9 CVSSLHGASYEQYF
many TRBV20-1 CSARDSAPTGVYGYTF
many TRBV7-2 CASSLTAGNQPQHF
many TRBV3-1 CASSQGRGLADFF
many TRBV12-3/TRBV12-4 CASSLALQGNSPLHF
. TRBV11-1 CASSATPGQISYNEQFF
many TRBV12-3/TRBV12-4 CASSTRTGETQYF
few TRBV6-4 CASSDRLAGSGYEQYF
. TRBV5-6 CACSLALDTQYF
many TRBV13 CASSLEGGAHSTDTQYF
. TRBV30 CAWTLAGAKNIQYF
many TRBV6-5 CASTPVASGRSGPDTQYF
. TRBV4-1 CASRPAGGYEQYF
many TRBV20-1 CSAIGHPELQETQYF